These 28 T cell receptor beta chains came from one sample sequenced in a study of beta chain features in type 1 diabetes. Expressed TCRB transcripts were sequenced because the isolated RNA had all been reverse transcribed beforehand. Produced via immunoSEQ multiplex PCR; TCRdb's table is partial and in-frame only. The sample shows nearly 250,000 clones, about 71% of them seen only once. Sequencing was performed on naive CD4+ T cells from blood. These receptor sequences come from a man aged 25-45 years in good health.

The chain joins TRBV10-3 to TRBJ2-5; no clear D gene. The CDR3 contains 16 residues. V gave up 11 bases and J gave up 4 bases, with 26 bases separating them. Germline V gives CDR1 ENHRY, CDR2 SYGVKD. The CDR3 is CAASLGLFDLRETQYF. The CDR3 DNA is TGTGCCGCCAGCCTCGGTTTGTTTGATTTAAGAGAGACCCAGTACTTC.

The chain has TRBV5-1 and TRBJ2-5, with D unclear. The CDR3 contains 15 residues. CDR1 and CDR2 (germline): SGHRS, YFSETQ. V gave up 3 bases and J gave up 2 bases, with 14 bases separating them. The CDR3 bases are TGCGCCAGCAGCTCCCAACCCAGGAGTCAAGAGACCCAGTACTTC. It is translated as CASSSQPRSQETQYF. Looking up the rest from reference TRBV5-1 and TRBJ2-5 gives the full variable domain: KAGVTQTPRYLIKTRGQQVTLSCSPISGHRSVSWYQQTPGQGLQFLFEYFSETQRNKGNFPGRFSGRQFSNSRSEMNVSTLELGDSALYLCASSSQPRSQETQYFGPGTRLLVL.

The chain couples TRBV5-4 to TRBJ2-5, with TRBD1 matching over 8 bases. V shed 4 bases, J shed 5 bases, and the junction held 7 bases outside the gene matches. CDR1 and CDR2 from the germline V gene are SGHNT and YYREEE (reference sequence). The CDR3 is 14 residues long. The CDR3 region is CASSQGTGGETQYF. CDR3 nucleotide sequence: TGTGCCAGCAGCCAGGGGACAGGAGGGGAGACCCAGTACTTC.

CDR3 coding DNA: TGTGCCAGCAGCTTCACCTACGAGCAGTACTTC. Translation: CASSFTYEQYF. The rearrangement joins TRBV7-2 to TRBJ2-7, with no clear D. CDR3 length: 11 residues. The V gene lost 3 bases and the J gene lost 2 bases, with 2 bases spanning the gap. Germline V gene sequence: CDR1 SGHTA, CDR2 FQGNSA.

The chain has TRBV29-1 and TRBJ2-7; D might be TRBD1 (5 bases). The germline V gene encodes CDR1 SQVTM and CDR2 ANQGSEA. The CDR3 totals 11 residues. The V end was cut by 1 base, the J end by 5 bases, with 6 bases between. The CDR3 protein is CSVEAGNEQYF. The CDR3 DNA is TGCAGCGTTGAAGCAGGGAACGAGCAGTACTTC.

This clone was counted a single time. J is TRBJ1-6 and V is TRBV6-1; D is ambiguous. The CDR3 is 14 residues long. V gave up 0 bases and J gave up 10 bases, with 10 bases separating them. The germline CDR1 and CDR2 sequences are MNHNS and SASEGT. The CDR3: CASSEAVGRSPLHF. The CDR3 coding sequence is TGTGCCAGCAGTGAAGCAGTAGGGAGGTCACCCCTCCACTTT.

The rearrangement links TRBV25-1 to TRBJ2-7, with no clear D. Germline CDR1 is MGHDK and CDR2 is SYGVNS. The CDR3 is made up of 13 amino acids. The V gene lost 4 bases and the J gene lost 5 bases, with 12 bases spanning the gap. CDR3 sequence reads: CASSVPRRHEQYF. The DNA of the CDR3 is TGTGCCAGCAGTGTTCCCAGAAGACACGAGCAGTACTTC.

As concerns this clone: Other DNA sequences within the sample encode an identical CDR3. The genes are TRBV9 and TRBJ2-2; 7 nucleotides agree with TRBD1. Trimming removed 3 bases from V and 1 base from J; junction bases left unmatched: 0. This CDR3 region has 14 residues. Per the germline V gene, CDR1 is SGDLS and CDR2 is YYNGEE. The DNA of the CDR3 is TGTGCCAGCAGCGACAGGGGGAACACCGGGGAGCTGTTTTTT. This sequence encodes CASSDRGNTGELFF.

There are a few counts of this clone. This chain connects TRBV30 to TRBJ2-4; 7 bases line up with TRBD1. The CDR3 spans 14 residues. The germline gives CDR1 GTSNPN, CDR2 SVGIG (reference sequence). With 5 bases clipped from V and 8 bases from J, the junction kept 12 bases outside the gene matches. This CDR3 is CAWASRDRGHIQYF. DNA of the CDR3: TGTGCCTGGGCTTCTCGGGACAGAGGCCACATTCAGTACTTC.

This clone was observed a handful of times. The gene calls are TRBV2 and TRBJ2-4, with D unclear. V lost 4 bases and J lost 9, with 10 bases in between. Germline-derived CDR1 and CDR2 are SNHLY and FYNNEI. CDR3 size: 12 residues. The CDR3 region is CASSAMDAIQYF. The CDR3 DNA sequence: TGTGCCAGCAGTGCGATGGACGCCATTCAGTACTTC.

This chain links TRBV28 with TRBJ2-1, with 7 bases matching TRBD1. CDR1 and CDR2 (germline): MDHEN, SYDVKM. Trimming at V came to 3 bases and at J to 2 bases, leaving 4 bases not matched to a gene. CDR3 length: 15 residues. CDR3 residues: CASSFGRGTYNEQFF. The CDR3 DNA follows: TGTGCCAGCAGTTTTGGCAGGGGGACCTACAATGAGCAGTTCTTC.

The V gene is TRBV19, the J gene TRBJ1-5, with 7 nucleotides matching TRBD1. The V gene end was trimmed by 5 bases and the J gene end by 3 bases; junction bases not matched to a gene: 7. CDR3 length: 15 amino acids. In germline, CDR1 is LNHDA, CDR2 SQIVND (reference sequence). The CDR3 sequence: CASSPLGTDNQPQHF. CDR3 bases: TGTGCCAGTAGTCCGCTTGGGACAGACAATCAGCCCCAGCATTTT.

CDR3: CAWSRGQGFGETQYF. CDR3 coding DNA: TGTGCCTGGAGCCGGGGACAGGGGTTTGGGGAGACCCAGTACTTC. The chain couples TRBV30 to TRBJ2-5, with TRBD1 identical over 10 bases. This CDR3 has 15 amino acids. The junction had 9 bases not matched to a gene; V was cut back by 3 bases and J by 5 bases. Germline V gene lookup returns CDR1 GTSNPN and CDR2 SVGIG (reference sequence).

This clone was found once. This chain connects TRBV10-2 to TRBJ2-1, with 12 positions matching TRBD2. Trimming at V came to 4 bases and at J to 7 bases, leaving 11 bases not matched to a gene. This CDR3 comprises 17 residues. Germline assignment: CDR1 WSHSY and CDR2 SAAADI. The DNA for the CDR3 is TGCGCCAGCAGTGTCCAACTAGCGGGGGGCTACTATAATGAGCAGTTCTTC. Translating it yields CASSVQLAGGYYNEQFF.

This chain uses TRBV4-2 with TRBJ2-7; possible D gene TRBD1, 5 bases. Per the germline V gene, CDR1 is LGHNA and CDR2 is YNFKEQ. The V end lost 0 bases, the J end lost 4 bases, and 13 bases lay between the germline ends. The CDR3 has 15 amino acids. This chain's CDR3 is CASSQEGVMGYEQYF. CDR3 nucleotide sequence: TGTGCCAGCAGCCAAGAAGGGGTAATGGGTTACGAGCAGTACTTC.

This clone turned up a few times. The chain has TRBV29-1 and TRBJ2-3; TRBD2 agrees at 8 bases. This CDR3 spans 14 amino acids. Germline lookup yields CDR1 SQVTM and CDR2 ANQGSEA. V gave up 6 bases and J gave up 4 bases; unmatched junction bases: 9. DNA for the CDR3: TGCAGCGTCCTTAGGACTAGCCTGGCAGATACGCAGTATTTT. This sequence encodes CSVLRTSLADTQYF.

The rearrangement links TRBV29-1 to TRBJ1-1; D is unclear. Germline V gene data show CDR1 as SQVTM and CDR2 as ANQGSEA. The ends were cut back, 3 bases at V and 10 bases at J, with 12 bases in the middle. The CDR3 loop spans 11 amino acids. The CDR3 DNA reads as TGCAGCGTTGACGGTCCCCGTGGAGCTTTCTTT. Translation: CSVDGPRGAFF.

A note on this clone: Other DNA sequences of this sample code for an identical CDR3. The chain has TRBV29-1 and TRBJ2-1; tentative D call: TRBD1 (5 bases). V was shortened by 4 bases and J by 8 bases, with 9 bases between the two germline ends. The CDR3 extends over 11 amino acids. Germline loops: CDR1 SQVTM, CDR2 ANQGSEA. The CDR3 loop is CSVARGDEQFF. CDR3 DNA: TGCAGCGTTGCTAGGGGCGATGAGCAGTTCTTC.

CDR3 DNA: TGCGCCAGCAGTGAGAGTTCACAGGGCAATGAGCAGTTCTTC. This encodes CASSESSQGNEQFF. This chain links TRBV10-2 with TRBJ2-1; perhaps TRBD1 as D (6 bases). The germline CDR1 and CDR2 sequences are WSHSY and SAAADI. V shed 2 bases and J shed 6 bases, with 11 bases lying between them. There are 14 residues in the CDR3.

The J gene is TRBJ2-6, the V gene TRBV5-4, with a tentative D call TRBD2 (6 bases). This CDR3 is built from 19 residues. V dropped 4 bases and J dropped 3 bases, with 23 bases sitting between them. Germline assignment: CDR1 SGHNT and CDR2 YYREEE (reference sequence). The CDR3 DNA reads TGTGCCAGCAGCCCTATTTTAGGGCAGGGAGGCAGTGGGGCCAACGTCCTGACTTTC. It translates to CASSPILGQGGSGANVLTF.

The chain has TRBV27 and TRBJ2-7; a possible D gene is TRBD1 (5 bases). CDR1 and CDR2 (germline): MNHEY, SMNVEV (reference sequence). Trimming took off 7 bases at V and 0 bases at J, with 19 bases between the two ends. The CDR3 runs 16 residues. The CDR3 loop is CASKSLLREGSYEQYF. The CDR3, as DNA: TGTGCCAGCAAATCCCTCCTCAGGGAAGGCTCCTACGAGCAGTACTTC.

This clone came up once. The chain couples TRBV30 to TRBJ1-1; 7 bases are shared with TRBD1. The CDR3 has 13 residues. Germline loops: CDR1 GTSNPN, CDR2 SVGIG (reference sequence). V lost 4 bases to trimming and J lost 2 bases; unmatched junction nucleotides: 4. The CDR3: CAWTDRVNTEAFF. The CDR3 DNA follows: TGTGCCTGGACCGACAGGGTTAACACTGAAGCTTTCTTT.

This sequence joins TRBV28 and TRBJ2-5, with D tentatively TRBD2 (6 bases). Per germline, CDR1 MDHEN and CDR2 SYDVKM. Trimming removed 2 bases from V and 4 bases from J, with 14 bases in between. The CDR3 totals 15 residues. This CDR3 reads CASSLGRNPRETQYF. In DNA, the CDR3 is TGTGCCAGCAGTTTAGGGAGGAACCCCAGAGAGACCCAGTACTTC.

The chain recombines TRBV29-1 with TRBJ2-1; 9 bases line up with TRBD1. The CDR3 is 13 residues long. Germline V gene data show CDR1 as SQVTM and CDR2 as ANQGSEA. V gave up 5 bases and J gave up 5 bases; unmatched junction bases: 4. The CDR3 reads CSVTGQGHNEQFF. The CDR3, as DNA: TGCAGCGTTACGGGACAGGGTCACAATGAGCAGTTCTTC.

V usage is TRBV1 and J usage is TRBJ1-5. TRBV1 is designated a pseudogene. This CDR3 has 13 amino acids. CDR3 bases: TGCACCAGCAGCCAAGAAGCGGGGCGGCCCCAGCATTTT. It encodes CTSSQEAGRPQHF.

The chain joins TRBV14 to TRBJ2-3; the D is unclear. CDR1 and CDR2 (germline): SGHDN, FVKESK. There are 13 residues in the CDR3. The V end was cut by 0 bases, the J end by 10 bases, with 11 bases between. CDR3 coding DNA: TGTGCCAGCAGCCAAGATCTATACACCCCGCAGTATTTT. Protein sequence: CASSQDLYTPQYF.

This clone was observed a few times. The chain links TRBV29-1 to TRBJ2-2; no reliable D call. CDR3 size: 14 residues. Germline values: CDR1 SQVTM, CDR2 ANQGSEA. The V end was cut by 1 base, the J end by 0 bases, with 6 bases between. The CDR3 spells CSVEASANTGELFF. The CDR3 bases are TGCAGCGTTGAAGCGTCAGCGAACACCGGGGAGCTGTTTTTT.

The chain uses TRBV18 and TRBJ1-2, with D possibly matching TRBD1 (5 bases). Per the germline V gene, CDR1 is KGHSH and CDR2 is LQKENI. Deletions cut 1 base from V and 8 bases from J, with 11 bases between. CDR3 size: 13 residues. This CDR3 reads CASSPLTDGGYTF. CDR3 nucleotide sequence: TGTGCCAGCTCACCACTGACAGATGGAGGCTACACCTTC.